This T cell receptor (beta chain) emerged from a study of T cells in Graves' hyperthyroidism and ophthalmopathy. The sample, blood from the first hyperthyroidism diagnosis, precedes any ophthalmopathy symptoms. The germline gives CDR1 LNHNV, CDR2 YYDKDF (reference sequence). The CDR3 is made up of 15 amino acids. V lost 1 base and J lost 4, with 13 bases in between. The CDR3 regions of TCR beta were amplified from RNA transcripts. Carried out on the TCR CDR3, a first-round RT-PCR used the HTBI primer set. TCRdb independently ran MiXCR on the multiplex PCR reads; one entry per CDR3 protein. The sample contains about 300,000 distinct CDR3 sequences, more than 10% of which appear only once.

This sequence was found in a young woman with Graves' hyperthyroidism that later progressed to Graves' ophthalmopathy. This chain joins TRBV15 and TRBJ2-5; no reliable D call. Sample: blood. In DNA, the CDR3 is TGTGCCACCAGCAGAGCGGCTACCTTAGGAGAGACCCAGTACTTC. This codes for CATSRAATLGETQYF.